The source of this TCR beta chain is a study of T-cell reconstitution after alpha-beta-depleted transplantation in children. Study observations and caveats: The authors attributed T-cell counts and diversity one year after transplant mostly to newly produced T cells. At around two months after transplant, the alpha-beta T cells were reportedly derived from several hundred expanded clones that came from non-depleted graft cells. Day-60 TCRbeta diversity that was high in some patients was derived from surviving recipient T cells and thymic progenitors.

Looked up from germline, CDR1 is LGHDT and CDR2 is YNNKEL (reference sequence). The V gene end was trimmed by 3 bases and the J gene end by 7 bases; junction bases not matched to a gene: 11. The CDR3 is made up of 17 amino acids. This clonotype was detected only a few times. The antigen remains unidentified. During its preparation, the TCRbeta library received unique molecular identifiers. Via MiXCR, TCRdb re-called the PCR reads, giving one row per CDR3 protein. Altogether some 450,000 distinct CDR3 sequences are present, roughly 44% being singletons, with the ten largest covering roughly 27%. This receptor was taken from a girl between 2 and 10 years old with aplastic anemia, due to receive a stem cell transplant. This rearrangement joins TRBV3-1 to TRBJ2-1, with 11 bases that match TRBD2. Source: PBMCs, taken before TCRalphabeta/CD19-depleted stem cell transplant. The CDR3 sequence is CASSQGGSGRAWNEQFF. CDR3 DNA sequence: TGTGCCAGCAGCCAGGGGGGTAGCGGGAGGGCCTGGAATGAGCAGTTCTTC.